The TCR beta chain described here comes from a study of blood T cell repertoires in COVID-19. The CDR3 extends over 15 amino acids. CDR1 and CDR2 (germline): SEHNR, FQNEAQ (reference sequence). Germline trimming cut 5 bases from V and 3 bases from J; bases unmatched to any gene: 6. Generated by immunoSEQ multiplex PCR, the TCRdb table keeps only in-frame clones and is missing some. The sample gives under 350,000 clones, more than 75% of which show up once; around 1.2% is in the top ten. The J gene is TRBJ1-5, the V gene TRBV7-9, with TRBD1 identical over 8 bases. The TCR sequence derives from a man between 70 and 80 years old with acute or convalescent COVID-19. Sequencing used peripheral blood. The CDR3 spells CASSLGQGDNQPQHF. CDR3 sequence (DNA): TGTGCCAGCAGCCTCGGACAGGGCGACAATCAGCCCCAGCATTTT.